The 15 T cell receptor beta chains reported below all come from one sample, sequenced in a study of blood T cell repertoires in COVID-19. Sequencing was performed with immunoSEQ multiplex PCR; in TCRdb, only in-frame clones are kept and a portion is missing. This sample has around 190,000 clones, with 85% to 90% found just once. The sequenced sample was peripheral blood. These receptors all come from a man between 65 and 85 years old with active or convalescent COVID-19.

The chain recombines TRBV27 with TRBJ2-1, with 7 bases lining up with TRBD2. V lost 3 bases to trimming and J lost 4 bases; unmatched junction nucleotides: 12. Per the germline V gene, CDR1 is MNHEY and CDR2 is SMNVEV (reference sequence). The CDR3 is made up of 17 amino acids. The CDR3 protein is CASSFRGTGGRYNEQFF. The CDR3 DNA reads TGTGCCAGCAGTTTTCGGGGAACGGGAGGCAGGTACAATGAGCAGTTCTTC.

J is TRBJ2-5 and V is TRBV30; no firm D call. V was trimmed by 3 bases and J by 2 bases, leaving 7 bases between them. The CDR3 is 12 amino acids. Per germline, CDR1 GTSNPN and CDR2 SVGIG (reference sequence). CDR3 nucleotide sequence: TGTGCCTGGAGCGTTACACAAGAGACCCAGTACTTC. Encoded protein: CAWSVTQETQYF.

This rearrangement joins TRBV5-1 to TRBJ2-1; 13 nucleotides agree with TRBD2. The CDR3 spans 16 residues. The trim removed 2 bases at V and 5 bases at J, leaving 4 bases unmatched. CDR1 is SGHRS and CDR2 is YFSETQ in the germline V gene. The CDR3 sequence: CASSLLAGGQDNEQFF. The CDR3 region has the DNA TGCGCCAGCAGCTTACTAGCGGGGGGGCAGGACAATGAGCAGTTCTTC.

The CDR3 loop is CASTDPLEGYTF. DNA of the CDR3: TGCGCCAGCACCGATCCCTTGGAGGGCTACACCTTC. This chain uses TRBV10-2 with TRBJ1-2; no definite D call. CDR1 is WSHSY and CDR2 is SAAADI in the germline V gene. The CDR3 contains 12 residues. V lost 7 bases and J 8 bases, leaving 14 bases between the germline ends.

The rearrangement links TRBV6-6 to TRBJ1-1, with a weak D call TRBD1 (6 bases). This CDR3 contains 12 residues. Germline V gene sequence: CDR1 MNHNY, CDR2 SVGAGI (reference sequence). V gave up 6 bases and J gave up 5 bases, with 10 bases separating them. CDR3 DNA sequence: TGTGCCAGCAGACAGGGAACAACTGAAGCTTTCTTT. Amino acid sequence: CASRQGTTEAFF.

The gene calls are TRBV19 and TRBJ1-1; TRBD1 matches at 9 bases. CDR1 and CDR2 (germline): LNHDA, SQIVND (reference sequence). With 3 bases clipped from V and 3 bases from J, the junction kept 2 bases outside the gene matches. There are 14 residues in the CDR3. The CDR3 sequence is CASSMDRGYTEAFF. CDR3 bases: TGTGCCAGTAGTATGGACAGGGGTTACACTGAAGCTTTCTTT.

This chain connects TRBV29-1 to TRBJ2-7; no clear D. The ends were cut back, 8 bases at V and 3 bases at J, with 11 bases in the middle. The CDR3 extends over 11 amino acids. CDR1 and CDR2 (germline): SQVTM, ANQGSEA. The chain's CDR3 is CSIRVDYEQYF. Written as DNA, the CDR3 is TGCAGCATACGGGTGGACTACGAGCAGTACTTC.

A note on this clone: Other nucleotide sequences in the sample specify the same CDR3. The chain links TRBV18 to TRBJ2-3; TRBD1 matches at 7 bases. This CDR3 has 15 residues. Losses at the gene ends were 3 bases for V and 1 base for J; bases not matched to a gene: 4. Germline lookup yields CDR1 KGHSH and CDR2 LQKENI. Here the CDR3 reads CASSPRTGGTDTQYF. CDR3 nucleotide sequence: TGTGCCAGCTCACCTCGGACAGGAGGCACAGATACGCAGTATTTT. The whole variable domain, filled in from reference TRBV18 and TRBJ2-3, reads NAGVMQNPRHLVRRRGQEARLRCSPMKGHSHVYWYRQLPEEGLKFMVYLQKENIIDESGMPKERFSAEFPKEGPSILRIQQVVRGDSAAYFCASSPRTGGTDTQYFGPGTRLTVL.

This clone has a single count. The CDR3 DNA reads as TGTGCCAGTAGTATGGGCTACAGAAGTCCCTATCAGCCCCAGCATTTT. Translated, it gives CASSMGYRSPYQPQHF. V gene TRBV19 combines with J gene TRBJ1-5, with D hard to call. Trimming pared 3 bases from V and 5 bases from J, leaving 17 bases between. There are 16 residues in the CDR3. Germline CDR1 and CDR2: LNHDA and SQIVND (reference sequence).

The rearrangement joins TRBV10-3 to TRBJ2-4; the D gene is possibly TRBD1 (5 bases). From germline, CDR1 is ENHRY and CDR2 SYGVKD. The V end lost 6 bases, the J end lost 2 bases, and 14 bases lay between the germline ends. The CDR3 loop spans 15 amino acids. The CDR3 DNA sequence: TGTGCCATCAGCCGACAGCAGGGAACCAAAAACATTCAGTACTTC. Translation: CAISRQQGTKNIQYF.

The rearrangement uses TRBV2 and TRBJ1-6, with 8 nucleotides matching TRBD1. Germline loops: CDR1 SNHLY, CDR2 FYNNEI. The CDR3 loop spans 15 amino acids. V lost 6 bases to trimming and J lost 9 bases; unmatched junction nucleotides: 10. Here the CDR3 reads CASRDREMGSSPLHF. DNA of the CDR3: TGTGCCAGCAGGGACAGGGAGATGGGTAGTTCACCCCTCCACTTT.

V is TRBV3-1 (or the pseudogene TRBV3-2) and J is TRBJ1-2, with TRBD1 matching 7 bases. The CDR3 runs to 15 residues. Germline CDR1 and CDR2: LGHDT and YNNKEL (reference sequence). With 5 bases clipped from V and 2 bases from J, the junction kept 8 bases outside the gene matches. As DNA, the CDR3 is TGTGCCAGCAGCACAAAGGGGGCTTGGAACTATGGCTACACCTTC. Its translation: CASSTKGAWNYGYTF.

This chain joins TRBV4-3 and TRBJ2-7; possibly TRBD1 for D (6 bases). In germline, CDR1 is LGHNA, CDR2 YSLEER. The V gene lost 1 base and the J gene lost 0 bases, with 10 bases spanning the gap. The CDR3 runs 15 residues. The CDR3 DNA sequence: TGCGCCAGCAGCCAAGTCGCCAGGGGCTCCTACGAGCAGTACTTC. Translated: CASSQVARGSYEQYF.

This chain connects TRBV5-1 to TRBJ2-7; 9 positions agree with TRBD1. The CDR3 has 15 residues. CDR1 and CDR2 from the germline V gene are SGHRS and YFSETQ. The junction had 5 bases not matched to a gene; V was cut back by 0 bases and J by 4 bases. The CDR3 loop reads CASSLGTGADYEQYF. CDR3 bases: TGCGCCAGCAGCTTGGGGACAGGGGCTGATTACGAGCAGTACTTC.

The chain joins TRBV6-1 to TRBJ2-1, with TRBD1 matching over 10 bases. Germline V CDR1 and CDR2: MNHNS, SASEGT. The ends lost 5 bases at V and 3 bases at J; junction bases unmatched: 4. There are 15 residues in the CDR3. CDR3 coding DNA: TGTGCCAGCAGTAACCGGGACAGGGGCTACAATGAGCAGTTCTTC. Translating gives CASSNRDRGYNEQFF.